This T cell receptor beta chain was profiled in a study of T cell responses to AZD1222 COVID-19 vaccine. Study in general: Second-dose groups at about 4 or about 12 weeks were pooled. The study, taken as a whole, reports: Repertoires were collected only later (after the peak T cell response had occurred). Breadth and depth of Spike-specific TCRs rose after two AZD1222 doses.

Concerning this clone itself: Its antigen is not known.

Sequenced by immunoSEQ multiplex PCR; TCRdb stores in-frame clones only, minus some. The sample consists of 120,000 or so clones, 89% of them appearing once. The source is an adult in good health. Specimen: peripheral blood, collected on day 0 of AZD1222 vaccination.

CDR3 coding DNA: TGTGCCATAAAAGACGGATCTAATGAAAAACTGTTTTTT. It yields the protein CAIKDGSNEKLFF. The chain joins TRBV27 to TRBJ1-4; no firm D call. V lost 10 bases, J lost 3 bases, and 12 bases lay in between. Germline V gene sequence: CDR1 MNHEY, CDR2 SMNVEV (reference sequence). This CDR3 region has 13 residues.